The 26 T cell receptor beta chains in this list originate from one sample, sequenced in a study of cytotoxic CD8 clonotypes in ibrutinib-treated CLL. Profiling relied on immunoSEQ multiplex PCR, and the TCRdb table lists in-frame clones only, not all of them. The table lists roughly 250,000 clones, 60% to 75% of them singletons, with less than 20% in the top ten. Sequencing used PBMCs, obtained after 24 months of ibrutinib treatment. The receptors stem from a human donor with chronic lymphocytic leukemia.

CDR3 in amino acids: CASSPETGRNYEQYF. As DNA, the CDR3 is TGTGCCAGCAGTCCAGAGACAGGGCGAAACTACGAGCAGTACTTC. The chain employs TRBV6-5 and TRBJ2-7; TRBD1 aligns across 7 bases. V gave up 5 bases and J gave up 3 bases; unmatched junction bases: 10. The CDR3 runs 15 residues. CDR1 is MNHEY and CDR2 is SVGAGI in the germline V gene.

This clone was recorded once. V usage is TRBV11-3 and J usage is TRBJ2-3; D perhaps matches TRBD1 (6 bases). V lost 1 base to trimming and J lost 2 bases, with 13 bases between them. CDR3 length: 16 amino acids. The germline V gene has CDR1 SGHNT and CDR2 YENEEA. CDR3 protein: CASSLGTGFDTDTQYF. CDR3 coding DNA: TGTGCCAGCAGCTTAGGTACAGGGTTCGACACAGATACGCAGTATTTT.

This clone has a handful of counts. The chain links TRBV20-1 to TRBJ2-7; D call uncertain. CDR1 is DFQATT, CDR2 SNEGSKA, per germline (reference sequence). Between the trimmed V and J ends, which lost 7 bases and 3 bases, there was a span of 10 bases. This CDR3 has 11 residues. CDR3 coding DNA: TGCAGTGTCCCGGATCACTACGAGCAGTACTTC. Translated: CSVPDHYEQYF.

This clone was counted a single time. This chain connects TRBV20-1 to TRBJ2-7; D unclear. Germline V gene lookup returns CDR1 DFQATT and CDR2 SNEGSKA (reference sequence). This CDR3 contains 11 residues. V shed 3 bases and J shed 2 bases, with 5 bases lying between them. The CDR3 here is CSASLTYEQYF. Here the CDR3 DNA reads TGCAGTGCTAGTCTCACCTACGAGCAGTACTTC.

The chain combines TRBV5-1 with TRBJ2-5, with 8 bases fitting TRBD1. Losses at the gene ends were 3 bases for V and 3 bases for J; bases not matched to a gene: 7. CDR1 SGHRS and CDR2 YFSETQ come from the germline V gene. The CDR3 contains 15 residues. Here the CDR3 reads CASSSGRGLEETQYF. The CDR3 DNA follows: TGCGCCAGCAGCTCCGGCAGGGGGCTGGAAGAGACCCAGTACTTC.

The CDR3 loop is CASRPGVDRTEYF. The CDR3 nucleotides are TGTGCCAGTAGACCTGGGGTCGACAGGACGGAGTACTTC. The V call is TRBV19, the J call TRBJ2-7; a weak D match, TRBD1 (6 bases). The germline gives CDR1 LNHDA, CDR2 SQIVND (reference sequence). V was pared by 6 bases and J by 11 bases, with 20 bases between. The length of the CDR3 is 13 residues.

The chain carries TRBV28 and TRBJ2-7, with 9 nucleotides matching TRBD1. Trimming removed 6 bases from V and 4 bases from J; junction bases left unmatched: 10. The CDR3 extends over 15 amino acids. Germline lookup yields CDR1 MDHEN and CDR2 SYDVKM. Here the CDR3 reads CASSLDLTGGYEQYF. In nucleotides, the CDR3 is TGTGCCAGCAGCCTCGACCTGACAGGGGGGTACGAGCAGTACTTC.

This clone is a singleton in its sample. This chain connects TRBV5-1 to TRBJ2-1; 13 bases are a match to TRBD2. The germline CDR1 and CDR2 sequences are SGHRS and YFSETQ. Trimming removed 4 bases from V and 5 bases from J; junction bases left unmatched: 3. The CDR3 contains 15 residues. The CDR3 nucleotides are TGCGCCAGCAGCCGGACTAGCGGGAGCCACAATGAGCAGTTCTTC. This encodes CASSRTSGSHNEQFF.

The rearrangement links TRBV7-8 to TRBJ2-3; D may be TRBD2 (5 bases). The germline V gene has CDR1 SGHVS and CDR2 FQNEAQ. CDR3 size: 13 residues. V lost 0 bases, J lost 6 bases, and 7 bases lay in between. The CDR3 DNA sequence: TGTGCCAGCAGCTTAGCGCGGGCGGATACGCAGTATTTT. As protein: CASSLARADTQYF. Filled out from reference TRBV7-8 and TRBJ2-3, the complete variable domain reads GAGVSQSPRYKVAKRGQDVALRCDPISGHVSLFWYQQALGQGPEFLTYFQNEAQLDKSGLPSDRFFAERPEGSVSTLKIQRTQQEDSAVYLCASSLARADTQYFGPGTRLTVL.

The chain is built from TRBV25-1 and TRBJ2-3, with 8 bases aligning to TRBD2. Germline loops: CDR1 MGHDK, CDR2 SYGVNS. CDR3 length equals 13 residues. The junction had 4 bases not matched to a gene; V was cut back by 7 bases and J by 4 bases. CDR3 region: CASTAGVPDTQYF. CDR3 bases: TGTGCCAGCACAGCGGGAGTCCCAGATACGCAGTATTTT.

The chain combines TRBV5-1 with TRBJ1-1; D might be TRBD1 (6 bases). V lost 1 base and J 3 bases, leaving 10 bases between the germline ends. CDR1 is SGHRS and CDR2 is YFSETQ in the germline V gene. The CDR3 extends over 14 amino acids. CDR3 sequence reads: CASSLIGGDTEAFF. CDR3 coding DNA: TGCGCCAGCAGCTTGATCGGGGGCGACACTGAAGCTTTCTTT.

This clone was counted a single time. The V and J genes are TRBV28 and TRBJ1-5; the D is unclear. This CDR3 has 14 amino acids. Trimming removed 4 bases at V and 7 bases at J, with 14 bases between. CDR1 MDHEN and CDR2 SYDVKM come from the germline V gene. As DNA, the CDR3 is TGTGCCAGCAGTTCTAAAGTCGGAGGCCAGCCCCAGCATTTT. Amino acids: CASSSKVGGQPQHF.

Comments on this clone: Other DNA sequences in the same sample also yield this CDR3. The DNA of the CDR3 is TGTGCCTGGAGTGTACTAGCTTCCACAGATACGCAGTATTTT. It translates to CAWSVLASTDTQYF. The rearrangement uses TRBV30 and TRBJ2-3; a possible D gene is TRBD2 (6 bases). The CDR3 totals 14 residues. Germline V gene sequence: CDR1 GTSNPN, CDR2 SVGIG (reference sequence). V was clipped by 0 bases and J by 2 bases, with 9 bases between them.

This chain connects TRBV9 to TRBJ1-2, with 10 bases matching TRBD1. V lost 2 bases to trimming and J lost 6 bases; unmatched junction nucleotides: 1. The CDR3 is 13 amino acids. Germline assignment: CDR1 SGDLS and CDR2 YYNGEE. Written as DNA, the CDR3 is TGTGCCAGCAGCGTGGGGACAGGGGATGGCTACACCTTC. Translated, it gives CASSVGTGDGYTF. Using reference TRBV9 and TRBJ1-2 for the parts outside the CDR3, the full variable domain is DSGVTQTPKHLITATGQRVTLRCSPRSGDLSVYWYQQSLDQGLQFLIQYYNGEERAKGNILERFSAQQFPDLHSELNLSSLELGDSALYFCASSVGTGDGYTFGSGTRLTVV.

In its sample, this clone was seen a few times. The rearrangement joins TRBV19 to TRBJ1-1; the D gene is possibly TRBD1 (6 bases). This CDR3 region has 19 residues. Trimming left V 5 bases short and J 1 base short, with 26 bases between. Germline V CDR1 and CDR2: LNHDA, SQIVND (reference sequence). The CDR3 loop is CASSRTAQVQLGPNTEAFF. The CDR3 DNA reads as TGTGCCAGTAGTCGGACAGCCCAGGTCCAACTTGGTCCGAACACTGAAGCTTTCTTT.

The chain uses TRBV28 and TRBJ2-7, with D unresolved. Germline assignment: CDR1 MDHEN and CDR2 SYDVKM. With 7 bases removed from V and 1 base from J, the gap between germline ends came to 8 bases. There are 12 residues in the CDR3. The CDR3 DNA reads TGTGCCAGCACGGCGGAGTCCTACGAGCAGTACTTC. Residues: CASTAESYEQYF.

The CDR3 nucleotides read TGTGCCAGCAGCCACGGATCGGTGGGTGTCTCTGGGGCCAACGTCCTGACTTTC. This encodes CASSHGSVGVSGANVLTF. The chain has TRBV4-2 and TRBJ2-6, with D hard to call. Germline V gives CDR1 LGHNA, CDR2 YNFKEQ. The V end lost 3 bases, the J end lost 0 bases, and 15 bases lay between the germline ends. The CDR3 spans 18 residues.

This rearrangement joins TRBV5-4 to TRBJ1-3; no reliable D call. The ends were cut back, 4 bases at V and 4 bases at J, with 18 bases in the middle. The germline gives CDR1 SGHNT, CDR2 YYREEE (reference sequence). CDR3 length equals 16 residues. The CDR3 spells CASSPGQDPSGNTIYF. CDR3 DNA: TGTGCCAGCAGCCCCGGTCAAGACCCCTCCGGAAACACCATATATTTT.

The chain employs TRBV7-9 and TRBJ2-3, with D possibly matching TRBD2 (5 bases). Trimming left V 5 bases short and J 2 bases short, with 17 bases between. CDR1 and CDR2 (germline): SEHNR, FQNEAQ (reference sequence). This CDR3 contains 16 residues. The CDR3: CASSRARLLDTDTQYF. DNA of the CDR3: TGTGCCAGCAGCCGAGCCAGACTACTTGACACAGATACGCAGTATTTT.

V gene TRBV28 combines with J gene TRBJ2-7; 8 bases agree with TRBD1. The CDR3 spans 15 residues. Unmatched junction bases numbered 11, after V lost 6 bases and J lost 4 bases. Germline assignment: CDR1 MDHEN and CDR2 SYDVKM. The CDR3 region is CASSIPGTGAYEQYF. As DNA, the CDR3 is TGTGCCAGCAGCATTCCGGGGACAGGAGCTTACGAGCAGTACTTC.

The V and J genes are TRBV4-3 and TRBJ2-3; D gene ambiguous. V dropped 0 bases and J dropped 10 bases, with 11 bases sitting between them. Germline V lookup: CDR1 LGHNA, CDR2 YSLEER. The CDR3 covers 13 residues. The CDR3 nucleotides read TGCGCCAGCAGCCAAGATCGAGTCCCGCCGCAGTATTTT. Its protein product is CASSQDRVPPQYF.

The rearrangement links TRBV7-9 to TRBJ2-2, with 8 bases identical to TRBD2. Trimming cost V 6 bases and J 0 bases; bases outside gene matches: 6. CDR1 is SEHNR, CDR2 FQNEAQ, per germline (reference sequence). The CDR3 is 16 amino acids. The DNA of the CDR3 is TGTGCCAGCAGTCCGACCGGGGGGGCGAACACCGGGGAGCTGTTTTTT. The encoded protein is CASSPTGGANTGELFF. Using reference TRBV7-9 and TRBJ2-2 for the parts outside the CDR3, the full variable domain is DTGVSQNPRHKITKRGQNVTFRCDPISEHNRLYWYRQTLGQGPEFLTYFQNEAQLEKSRLLSDRFSAERPKGSFSTLEIQRTEQGDSAMYLCASSPTGGANTGELFFGEGSRLTVL.

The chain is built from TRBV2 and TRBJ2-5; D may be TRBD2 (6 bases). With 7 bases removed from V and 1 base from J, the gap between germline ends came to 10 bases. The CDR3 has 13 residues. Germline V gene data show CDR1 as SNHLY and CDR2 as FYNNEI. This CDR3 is CASNPGVQETQYF. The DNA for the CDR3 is TGTGCCAGCAATCCGGGAGTCCAAGAGACCCAGTACTTC.

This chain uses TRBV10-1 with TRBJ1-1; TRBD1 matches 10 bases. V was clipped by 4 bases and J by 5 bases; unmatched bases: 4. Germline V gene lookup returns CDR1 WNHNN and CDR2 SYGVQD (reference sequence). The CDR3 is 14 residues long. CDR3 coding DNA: TGCGCCAGCAGTGGCGGGACAGGGGTGACTGAAGCTTTCTTT. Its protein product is CASSGGTGVTEAFF.

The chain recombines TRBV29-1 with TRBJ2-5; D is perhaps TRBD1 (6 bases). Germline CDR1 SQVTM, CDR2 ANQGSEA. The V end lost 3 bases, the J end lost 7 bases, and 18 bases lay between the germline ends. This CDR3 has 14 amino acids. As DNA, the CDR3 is TGCAGCGTTGAGGGGTCAGGGGTTTGGGGGACCCAGTACTTC. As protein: CSVEGSGVWGTQYF.

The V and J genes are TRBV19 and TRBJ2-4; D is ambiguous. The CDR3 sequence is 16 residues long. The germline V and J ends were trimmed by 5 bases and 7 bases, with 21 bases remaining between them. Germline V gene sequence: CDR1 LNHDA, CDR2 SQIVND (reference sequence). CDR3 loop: CASSPLEQLGANIQYF. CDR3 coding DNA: TGTGCCAGTAGTCCTCTCGAGCAGCTGGGCGCGAACATTCAGTACTTC.